This T cell receptor beta chain appears in the sequencing data of a study of blood T cell repertoires in COVID-19. Study summary: The United States, Italy and Spain were the sources of the acute and convalescent COVID-19 samples. T cells, B-cell-depleted T cells, or PBMCs provided the cDNA or gDNA that served as material.

J gave up 5 bases and V 0 bases, and 12 bases lay outside the gene matches. The germline CDR1 and CDR2 sequences are MNHEY and SMNVEV (reference sequence). This CDR3 is built from 17 residues. This clone has a single count. Per the original methods: The authors estimated nucleated cell counts from reference gene primer amplification. Clones were sequenced by immunoSEQ multiplex PCR, and TCRdb holds only the in-frame ones, with some missing. V and J calls plus clone size are reproduced from that table; the DNA served to infer D and trimming. Of tens of thousands of clones in the sample, around 81% were seen once.

The TCR sequence derives from an elderly man with acute or convalescent COVID-19. This sequence joins TRBV27 and TRBJ2-5, with TRBD2 matching 7 bases. The specimen was peripheral blood. CDR3 in DNA: TGTGCCAGCAGTTTATCTGGGGCTAGCGGTACCCGGGAGACCCAGTACTTC. Translation: CASSLSGASGTRETQYF.